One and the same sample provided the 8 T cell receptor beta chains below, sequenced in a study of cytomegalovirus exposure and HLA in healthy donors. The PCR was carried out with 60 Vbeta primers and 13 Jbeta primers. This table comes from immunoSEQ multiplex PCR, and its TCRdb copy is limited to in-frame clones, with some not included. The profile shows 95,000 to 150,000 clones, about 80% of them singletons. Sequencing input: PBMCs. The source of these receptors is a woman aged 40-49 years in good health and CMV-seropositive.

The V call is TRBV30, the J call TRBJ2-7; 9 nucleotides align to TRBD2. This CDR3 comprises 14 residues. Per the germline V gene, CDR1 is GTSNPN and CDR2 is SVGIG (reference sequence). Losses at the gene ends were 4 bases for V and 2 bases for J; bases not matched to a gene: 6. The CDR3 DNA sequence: TGTGCCTGGAACCTAGCGGGAAAGGCCTACGAGCAGTACTTC. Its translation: CAWNLAGKAYEQYF.

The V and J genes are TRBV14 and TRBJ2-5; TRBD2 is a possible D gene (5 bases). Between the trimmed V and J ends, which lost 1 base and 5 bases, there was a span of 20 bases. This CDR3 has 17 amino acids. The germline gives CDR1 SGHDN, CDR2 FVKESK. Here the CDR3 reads CASSQVLRGILVETQYF. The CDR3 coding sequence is TGTGCCAGCAGCCAAGTATTACGGGGTATCCTCGTGGAGACCCAGTACTTC. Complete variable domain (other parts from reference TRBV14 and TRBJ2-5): EAGVTQFPSHSVIEKGQTVTLRCDPISGHDNLYWYRRVMGKEIKFLLHFVKESKQDESGMPNNRFLAERTGGTYSTLKVQPAELEDSGVYFCASSQVLRGILVETQYFGPGTRLLVL.

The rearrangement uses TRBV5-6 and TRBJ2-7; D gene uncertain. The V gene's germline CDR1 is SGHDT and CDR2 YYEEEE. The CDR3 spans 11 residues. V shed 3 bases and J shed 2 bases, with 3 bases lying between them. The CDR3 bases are TGTGCCAGCAGCTCCACCTACGAGCAGTACTTC. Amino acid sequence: CASSSTYEQYF.

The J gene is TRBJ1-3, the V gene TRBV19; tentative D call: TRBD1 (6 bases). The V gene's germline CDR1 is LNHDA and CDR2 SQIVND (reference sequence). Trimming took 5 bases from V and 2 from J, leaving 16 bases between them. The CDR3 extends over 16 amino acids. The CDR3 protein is CASSLLTGAAGNTIYF. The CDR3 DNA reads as TGTGCCAGTAGTCTCTTGACAGGAGCGGCTGGAAACACCATATATTTT.

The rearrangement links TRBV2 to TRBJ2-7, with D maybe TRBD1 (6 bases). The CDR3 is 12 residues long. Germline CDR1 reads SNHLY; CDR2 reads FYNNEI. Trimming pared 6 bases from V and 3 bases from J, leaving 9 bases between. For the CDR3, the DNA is TGTGCCAGCAGCAGGGGAAACTACGAGCAGTACTTC. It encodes CASSRGNYEQYF. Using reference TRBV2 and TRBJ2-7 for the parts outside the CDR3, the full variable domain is EPEVTQTPSHQVTQMGQEVILRCVPISNHLYFYWYRQILGQKVEFLVSFYNNEISEKSEIFDDQFSVERPDGSNFTLKIRSTKLEDSAMYFCASSRGNYEQYFGPGTRLTVT.

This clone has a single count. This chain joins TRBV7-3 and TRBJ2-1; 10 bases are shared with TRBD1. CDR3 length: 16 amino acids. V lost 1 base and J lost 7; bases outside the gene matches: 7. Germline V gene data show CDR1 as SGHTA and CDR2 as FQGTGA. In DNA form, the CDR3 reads TGTGCCAGCAGCTTAATAGGGACAGGGGTTGGGAATGAGCAGTTCTTC. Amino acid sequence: CASSLIGTGVGNEQFF.

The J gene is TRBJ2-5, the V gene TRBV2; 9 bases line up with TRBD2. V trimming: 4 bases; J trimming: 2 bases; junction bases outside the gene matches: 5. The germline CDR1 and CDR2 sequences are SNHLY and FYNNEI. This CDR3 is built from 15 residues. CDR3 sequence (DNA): TGTGCCAGCAGTGGGCTAGCGGGACCACAAGAGACCCAGTACTTC. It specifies CASSGLAGPQETQYF.

DNA for the CDR3: TGTGCCAGCAGCCTGGGACTAGCGGACTACGAGCAGTACTTC. Amino acids: CASSLGLADYEQYF. V is TRBV7-9 and J is TRBJ2-7, with 11 nucleotides matching TRBD2. Germline V gene sequence: CDR1 SEHNR, CDR2 FQNEAQ (reference sequence). V lost 5 bases and J lost 3; bases outside the gene matches: 3. The CDR3 consists of 14 residues. Filled out from reference TRBV7-9 and TRBJ2-7, the complete variable domain reads DTGVSQNPRHKITKRGQNVTFRCDPISEHNRLYWYRQTLGQGPEFLTYFQNEAQLEKSRLLSDRFSAERPKGSFSTLEIQRTEQGDSAMYLCASSLGLADYEQYFGPGTRLTVT.